Sequencing of this T cell receptor (beta chain) was carried out in a study of T cell responses to AZD1222 COVID-19 vaccine. This clone showed up just once. Antigen: not known. Sequencing was performed with immunoSEQ multiplex PCR; in TCRdb, only in-frame clones are kept and a portion is missing. The sample contains 90,000 to 150,000 clones, 80% to 90% of which appear only once. General study results and limits: Nearly half of spike-specific TCRs reportedly target unmutated variant regions. The donor group comprised mostly white British people and more females; the analysis possibly underestimated clonal diversity. Of the AZD1222 recipients, only 5 or 6 were seropositive at baseline. Vaccination with two AZD1222 doses was followed by a rise in Spike-specific TCR breadth and depth.

This CDR3 contains 14 residues. The trim removed 4 bases at V and 2 bases at J, leaving 5 bases unmatched. Sequenced material: peripheral blood, taken on day 0 of AZD1222 vaccination. The gene calls are TRBV23-1 and TRBJ2-7; 7 bases match TRBD1. TRBV23-1 is annotated as an ORF whose role is uncertain. The origin of this receptor is an adult in good health. The CDR3 bases are TGCGCCAGCAGTCGACAGGGACACACCTACGAGCAGTACTTC. Translation: CASSRQGHTYEQYF.